A selection of T cell receptor beta chains follows, all from one sample in a study of cytomegalovirus exposure and HLA in healthy donors. Produced via immunoSEQ multiplex PCR; TCRdb's table is partial and in-frame only. There are roughly 180,000 clones in the sample; 60% to 80% occur only once, and about 14% lies in the top ten. Sequencing was performed on PBMCs. The receptors shown here come from a middle-aged man in good health and CMV-seropositive. Both conserved end residues are trimmed from each CDR3. Each record gives: V gene, J gene, CDR3 protein.

>TRBV6-1|TRBJ2-7
ASSLRTVTYEQY
>TRBV19|TRBJ2-5
ASSIRVGETQY
>TRBV19|TRBJ1-4
ASSIRTGTTNEKLF
>TRBV29-1|TRBJ2-2
SVLGGKNTGELF
>TRBV6-6|TRBJ2-1
ASSLLAGGRNEQF
>TRBV7-9|TRBJ2-1
ASSPAGGPYNEQF
>TRBV2|TRBJ1-1
ASSEARTANTEAF
>TRBV6-6|TRBJ2-2
ASSYDSGPGGELF
>TRBV10-3|TRBJ1-5
AISVGQGVDQPQH
>TRBV10-3|TRBJ2-1
AISEAKQIAGEQF
>TRBV4-2|TRBJ1-3
ASRETGSSGNTIY
>TRBV7-6|TRBJ2-2
ASSSRTEPGELF
>TRBV28|TRBJ2-3
ASAEGGASTDTQY
>TRBV28|TRBJ1-2
ASSSIGTGGAGYT
>TRBV6-6|TRBJ2-6
ASSSGSSGANVLT
>TRBV7-2|TRBJ2-3
ASSLSSSSTDTQY
>TRBV6-5|TRBJ1-6
ASSPGTTHSPLH
>TRBV18|TRBJ1-3
ASSPVEKGNTIY
>TRBV5-1|TRBJ1-1
ASSSRDRVAVSTEAF
>TRBV6-5|TRBJ1-6
ASSYGQAHNSPLH
>TRBV9|TRBJ1-3
ASSVTTRTGGSGNTIY
>TRBV9|TRBJ1-3
ASSVTPDRIGNTIY
>TRBV19|TRBJ1-2
ASSPPGQVLYGYT
>TRBV1|TRBJ2-1
TSSQDLLGSGGALRGEQF
>TRBV28|TRBJ1-1
ASSLSSRGDTEAF
>TRBV6-5|TRBJ2-7
ASSWSASSYEQY
>TRBV6-6|TRBJ2-3
ASSLAGSTDTQY
>TRBV6-1|TRBJ1-5
ASSENSLAIYSNQPQH
>TRBV4-1|TRBJ1-1
ASSQFPNTEAF
>TRBV11-2|TRBJ1-1
ASSLFRPRDSMNTEAF
>TRBV7-9|TRBJ1-5
ASSAQGAHQPQH
>TRBV4-1|TRBJ1-2
ASSQAGGDRGSGYT
>TRBV5-5|TRBJ2-2
ASSLGTALTGELF
>TRBV4-1|TRBJ2-3
ASSPVLAAAEDTQY
>TRBV6-1|TRBJ2-1
ASSGSSGGVGSYNEQF
>TRBV5-1|TRBJ2-1
ASSLISGGTYNEQF
>TRBV10-3|TRBJ1-2
AISTPDREVGGYT
>TRBV4-3|TRBJ2-2
ASSPGTASDLLF
>TRBV7-3|TRBJ2-1
ASSLGTGLGYNEQF
>TRBV5-1|TRBJ1-1
ASSLNRGLDTEAF